The clone carrying this T cell receptor (beta chain) occurred a few times. Antigen unknown. V trimming: 1 base; J trimming: 3 bases; junction bases outside the gene matches: 6. Per the germline V gene, CDR1 is SGHTA and CDR2 is FQGTGA. The CDR3 is 18 residues long. For repertoire sequencing, the TCR beta CDR3 regions were amplified from RNA transcripts. HTBI-primed first-round RT-PCR preceded second-round multiplex PCR. MiXCR was run by TCRdb on the multiplex PCR reads, yielding one entry per CDR3 protein. The sample records hundreds of thousands of distinct CDR3 sequences, 21% being singletons. In this cohort's terms, stable hyperthyroidism meant no ophthalmopathy by 18 months of follow-up. The source of the sample is a study of Graves' ophthalmopathy and Graves' hyperthyroidism. General study results and limits: Blood also held most thyroid clonotypes expanded above 0.001 frequency.

V and J are TRBV7-3 and TRBJ2-3; TRBD2 agrees at 14 bases. The TCR originated in a woman under 30 with stable Graves' hyperthyroidism. The sample taken for sequencing was peripheral blood. The CDR3 spells CASSLRGTSGSFTDTQYF. DNA for the CDR3: TGTGCCAGCAGCTTAAGGGGGACTAGCGGGAGTTTTACAGATACGCAGTATTTT.